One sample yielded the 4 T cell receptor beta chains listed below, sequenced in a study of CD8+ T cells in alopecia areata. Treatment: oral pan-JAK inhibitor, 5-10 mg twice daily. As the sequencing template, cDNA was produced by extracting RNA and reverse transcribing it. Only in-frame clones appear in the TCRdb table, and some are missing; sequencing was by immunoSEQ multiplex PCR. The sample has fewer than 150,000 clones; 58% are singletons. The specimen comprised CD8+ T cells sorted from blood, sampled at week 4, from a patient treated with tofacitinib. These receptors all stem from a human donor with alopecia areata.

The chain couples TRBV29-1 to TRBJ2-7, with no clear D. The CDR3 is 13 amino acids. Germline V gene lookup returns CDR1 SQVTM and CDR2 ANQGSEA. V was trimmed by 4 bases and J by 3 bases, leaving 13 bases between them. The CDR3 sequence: CSVVSPDRYEQYF. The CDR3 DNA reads TGCAGCGTTGTGTCCCCGGATCGCTACGAGCAGTACTTC.

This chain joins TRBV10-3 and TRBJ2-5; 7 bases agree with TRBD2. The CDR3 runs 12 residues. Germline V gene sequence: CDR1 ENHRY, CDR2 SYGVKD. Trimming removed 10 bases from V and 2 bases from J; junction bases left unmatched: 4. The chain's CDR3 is CATHSGQETQYF. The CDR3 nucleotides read TGTGCCACCCATAGCGGGCAAGAGACCCAGTACTTC.

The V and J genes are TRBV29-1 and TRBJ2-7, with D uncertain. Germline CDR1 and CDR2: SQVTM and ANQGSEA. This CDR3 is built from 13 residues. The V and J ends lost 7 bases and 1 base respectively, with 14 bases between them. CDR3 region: CSAASGGSYEQYF. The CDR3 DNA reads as TGCAGCGCCGCCTCGGGTGGGTCCTACGAGCAGTACTTC.

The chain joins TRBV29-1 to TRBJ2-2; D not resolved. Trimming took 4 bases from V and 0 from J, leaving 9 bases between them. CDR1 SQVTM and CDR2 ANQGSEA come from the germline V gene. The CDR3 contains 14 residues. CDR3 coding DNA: TGCAGCGTTGTGTTACAGACGAACACCGGGGAGCTGTTTTTT. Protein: CSVVLQTNTGELFF.